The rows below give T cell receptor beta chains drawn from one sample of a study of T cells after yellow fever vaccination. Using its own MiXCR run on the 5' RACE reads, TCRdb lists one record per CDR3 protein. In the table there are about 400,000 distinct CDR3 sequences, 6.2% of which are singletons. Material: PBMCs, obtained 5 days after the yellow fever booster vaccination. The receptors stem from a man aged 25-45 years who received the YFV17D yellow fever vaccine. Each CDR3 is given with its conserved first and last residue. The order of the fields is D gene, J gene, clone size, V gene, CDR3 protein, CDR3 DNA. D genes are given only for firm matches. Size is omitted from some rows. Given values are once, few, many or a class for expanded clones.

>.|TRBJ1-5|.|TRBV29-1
CSVADGVNQPQHF
TGCAGCGTAGCGGACGGAGTCAATCAGCCCCAGCATTTT
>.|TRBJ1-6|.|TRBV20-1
CSAKQGSPLHF
TGCAGTGCTAAACAGGGTTCACCCCTCCACTTT
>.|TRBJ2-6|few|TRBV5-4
CASTNGDSGANVLTF
TGTGCCAGCACCAACGGGGACTCTGGGGCCAACGTCCTGACTTTC
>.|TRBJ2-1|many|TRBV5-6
CASSPLRVASEQFF
TGTGCCAGCAGCCCGCTCCGGGTAGCAAGTGAGCAGTTCTTC
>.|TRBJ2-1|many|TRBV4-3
CASSQQAASSYNEQFF
TGCGCCAGCAGCCAACAAGCGGCGAGCTCCTACAATGAGCAGTTCTTC
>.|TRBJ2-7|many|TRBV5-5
CASSLTVKGSEQYF
TGTGCCAGCAGCTTGACAGTCAAAGGTTCCGAGCAGTACTTC
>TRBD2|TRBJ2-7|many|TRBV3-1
CASSQDLGAGGSQYF
TGTGCCAGCAGCCAAGATCTTGGAGCGGGAGGATCTCAGTACTTC
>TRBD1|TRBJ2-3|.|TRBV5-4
CASSLVGTGGADTQYF
TGTGCCAGCAGCTTGGTCGGGACAGGAGGGGCAGATACGCAGTATTTT
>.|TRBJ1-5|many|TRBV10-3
CAISEAGREPQHF
TGTGCCATCAGTGAAGCAGGGAGGGAGCCCCAGCATTTT
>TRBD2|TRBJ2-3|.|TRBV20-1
CSASLLSGGSTDTQYF
TGCAGTGCTAGTTTATTGAGCGGGGGAAGCACAGATACGCAGTATTTT
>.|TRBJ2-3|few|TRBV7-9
CATNGWGRGTDTQYF
TGTGCCACCAATGGATGGGGTCGGGGCACAGATACGCAGTATTTT
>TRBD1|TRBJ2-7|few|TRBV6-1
CASKPRTGPAIQYEQYF
TGTGCCAGCAAACCTCGGACAGGACCCGCGATCCAGTACGAGCAGTACTTC
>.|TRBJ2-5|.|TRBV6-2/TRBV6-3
CASSYSSIQEKPWILQETQYF
TGTGCCAGCAGTTACTCGAGCATTCAGGAAAAACCTTGGATCCTCCAGGAGACCCAGTACTTC
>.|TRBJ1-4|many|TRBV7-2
CASSLVGLRNEKLFF
TGTGCCAGCAGCTTAGTGGGGTTGCGGAATGAAAAACTGTTTTTT
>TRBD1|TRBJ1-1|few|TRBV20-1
CSARGRMYTEAFF
TGCAGTGCCAGGGGGCGGATGTACACTGAAGCTTTCTTT
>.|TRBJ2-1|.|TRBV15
CATSRDRWQGTSHEQFF
TGTGCCACCAGCAGAGATCGGTGGCAGGGGACCTCACATGAGCAGTTCTTC
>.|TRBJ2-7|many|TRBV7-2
CASSLKRTEGEQYF
TGTGCCAGCAGCCTCAAGAGGACGGAGGGCGAGCAGTACTTC
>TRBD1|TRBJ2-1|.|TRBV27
CASSFQGERYNEQFF
TGTGCCAGCAGTTTCCAGGGGGAGCGCTACAATGAGCAGTTCTTC
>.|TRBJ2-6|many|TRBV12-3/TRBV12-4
CASSLGRNTGANVLTF
TGTGCCAGCAGTTTAGGCAGGAATACTGGGGCCAACGTCCTGACTTTC
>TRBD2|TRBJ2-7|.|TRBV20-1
CSAGGETKIYEQYF
TGCAGTGCTGGGGGGGAGACAAAAATCTACGAGCAGTACTTC
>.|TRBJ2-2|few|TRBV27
CASSPHRGGNTGELFF
TGTGCCAGCAGTCCTCACAGGGGGGGAAACACCGGGGAGCTGTTTTTT
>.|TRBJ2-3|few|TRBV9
CASSDRAEDTQYF
TGTGCCAGCAGCGACAGGGCCGAAGATACGCAGTATTTT
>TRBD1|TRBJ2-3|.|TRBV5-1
CASSLTGIPDTQYF
TGCGCCAGCAGCCTGACAGGGATCCCAGATACGCAGTATTTT
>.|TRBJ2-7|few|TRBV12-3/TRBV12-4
CASTQLPDTSVF
TGTGCCAGCACCCAACTGCCGGACACCTCGGTCTTC
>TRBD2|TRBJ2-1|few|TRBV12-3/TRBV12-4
CASSLAGTSGFNEQFF
TGTGCCAGCAGTTTAGCCGGGACTAGCGGCTTTAATGAGCAGTTCTTC
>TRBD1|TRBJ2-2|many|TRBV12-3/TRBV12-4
CASRGTGDGELFF
TGTGCCAGCAGAGGGACAGGGGACGGGGAGCTGTTTTTT
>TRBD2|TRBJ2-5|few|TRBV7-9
CASSFGAGEETQYF
TGTGCCAGCAGCTTCGGCGCGGGGGAAGAGACCCAGTACTTC
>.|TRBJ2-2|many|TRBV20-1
CSGGGTAGTGELFF
TGCAGTGGTGGTGGGACTGCTGGCACCGGGGAGCTGTTTTTT
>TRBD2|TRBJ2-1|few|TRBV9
CASSVGTSALYNEQFF
TGTGCCAGCAGCGTAGGGACTAGCGCACTATACAATGAGCAGTTCTTC
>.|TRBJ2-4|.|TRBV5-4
CASSAPTGTKNIQYF
TGTGCCAGCAGCGCGCCTACAGGGACCAAAAACATTCAGTACTTC
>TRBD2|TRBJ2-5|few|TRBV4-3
CASSQRTSGLSWETQYF
TGCGCCAGCAGCCAACGGACTAGCGGATTATCCTGGGAGACCCAGTACTTC
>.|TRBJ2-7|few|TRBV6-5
CASSYKWGADEQYF
TGTGCCAGCAGTTATAAGTGGGGAGCTGACGAGCAGTACTTC
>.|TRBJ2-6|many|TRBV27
CASSFGPGANVLTF
TGTGCCAGCAGTTTTGGTCCTGGGGCCAACGTCCTGACTTTC
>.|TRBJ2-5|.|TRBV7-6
CASSLVGRAPSETQYF
TGTGCCAGCAGCTTAGTTGGTCGGGCCCCGAGCGAGACCCAGTACTTC
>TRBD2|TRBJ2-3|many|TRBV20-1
CSAPRREGFKDTQYF
TGCAGTGCTCCTAGACGGGAGGGGTTCAAGGATACGCAGTATTTT
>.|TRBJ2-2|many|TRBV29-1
CSGGEGGELFF
TGCAGCGGAGGGGAAGGCGGGGAGCTGTTTTTT
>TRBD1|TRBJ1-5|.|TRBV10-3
CAIATGNQPQHF
TGTGCCATAGCGACAGGGAACCAGCCCCAGCATTTT
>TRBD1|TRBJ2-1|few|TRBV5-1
CASSEGQGQRLDEQFF
TGCGCCAGCAGCGAAGGACAGGGTCAACGTTTGGATGAGCAGTTCTTC
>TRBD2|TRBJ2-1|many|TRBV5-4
CASSTGLAQNNEQFF
TGTGCCAGCAGCACGGGACTAGCCCAGAACAATGAGCAGTTCTTC
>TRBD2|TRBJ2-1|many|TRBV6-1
CASRPEASGRKVF
TGTGCCAGCAGGCCGGAGGCTAGCGGGAGGAAGGTCTTC
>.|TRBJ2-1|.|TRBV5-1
CASSLDGRHGNEQFF
TGCGCCAGCAGCTTGGATGGGAGGCACGGCAATGAGCAGTTCTTC
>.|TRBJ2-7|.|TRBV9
CASSVVAQTYEQYF
TGTGCCAGCAGCGTAGTGGCACAGACCTACGAGCAGTACTTC
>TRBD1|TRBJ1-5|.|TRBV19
CASTPNRGLSNQPQHF
TGTGCCAGTACACCTAACAGGGGGCTAAGCAATCAGCCCCAGCATTTT
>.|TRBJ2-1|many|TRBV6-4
CASSAGNEQFF
TGTGCCAGCAGTGCTGGGAATGAGCAGTTCTTC
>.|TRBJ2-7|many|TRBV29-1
CSVDGGSGPYEQYF
TGCAGCGTGGACGGCGGTAGCGGTCCTTACGAGCAGTACTTC
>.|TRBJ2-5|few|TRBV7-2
CASSFGVSETQYF
TGTGCCAGCAGCTTCGGGGTTTCAGAGACCCAGTACTTC
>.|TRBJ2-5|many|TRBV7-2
CASSFYTAGQETQYF
TGTGCCAGCAGCTTTTATACAGCGGGCCAAGAGACCCAGTACTTC
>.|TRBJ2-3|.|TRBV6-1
CASSDNPSGSTDTQYF
TGTGCCAGCAGTGACAACCCCAGCGGTAGCACAGATACGCAGTATTTT
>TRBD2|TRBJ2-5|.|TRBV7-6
CASSKRLAGGPGETQYF
TGTGCCAGCAGCAAACGACTAGCGGGAGGGCCGGGAGAGACCCAGTACTTC
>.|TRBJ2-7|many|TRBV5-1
CASSLVGQSYEQYF
TGTGCCAGCAGCTTAGTTGGCCAGTCCTACGAGCAGTACTTC
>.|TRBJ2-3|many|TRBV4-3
CASSQLQGSDTQYF
TGCGCCAGCAGCCAACTACAGGGATCAGATACGCAGTATTTT
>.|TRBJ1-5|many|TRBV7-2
CASSSGINQPQHF
TGTGCCAGCAGCTCAGGGATTAATCAGCCCCAGCATTTT
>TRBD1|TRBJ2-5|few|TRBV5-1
CASSFNRGWETQYF
TGCGCCAGCAGCTTTAACAGGGGTTGGGAGACCCAGTACTTC
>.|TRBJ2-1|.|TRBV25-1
CASSTTGPFSYNEQFF
TGTGCCAGCAGTACTACAGGACCTTTCTCCTACAATGAGCAGTTCTTC
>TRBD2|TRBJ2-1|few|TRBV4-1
CASSQGLARYNEQFF
TGCGCCAGCAGCCAAGGACTAGCGAGGTACAATGAGCAGTTCTTC
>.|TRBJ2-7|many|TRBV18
CASSPPGEDYEQYF
TGTGCCAGCTCACCACCGGGAGAGGATTACGAGCAGTACTTC
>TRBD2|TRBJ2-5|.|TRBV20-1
CSAIGTSGRQETQYF
TGCAGTGCTATAGGGACTAGCGGGAGGCAAGAGACCCAGTACTTC